This T cell receptor beta chain derives from a study of persistence of HIV-infected CD4 T cells. As to this clone: As yet, its antigen is unknown.

Nonspecific anti-CD3/anti-CD28 bead stimulation represents the broad CD4+ T cell repertoire. CD4+ T cells upregulating both CD40 ligand and CD69 were sorted as responding cells. Donors had CD4+ T cell counts above 400 cells/uL and were CMV-seropositive. This was the immunoSEQ version 4 assay in survey mode. Profiling relied on immunoSEQ multiplex PCR, and the TCRdb table lists in-frame clones only, not all of them. The data contain 35,000 to 55,000 clones, roughly nine tenths of them seen just once; the ten biggest clones take up 0.85% to 1.3%. The CDR3 consists of 17 residues. Germline lookup yields CDR1 SGHRS and CDR2 YFSETQ. After removal of 0 bases from V and 3 bases from J, the junction contained 4 bases not matched to a gene.

The clonotype was recovered from an adult man with HIV who was CMV-seropositive. Specimen: CD4+ T cells sorted from PBMCs after roughly 18-hour stimulation, collected from a patient who received antiretroviral therapy. V is TRBV5-1 and J is TRBJ2-3, with TRBD2 matching over 13 bases. The DNA for the CDR3 is TGCGCCAGCAGCTTGGGGACTAGCGGGGGTGTTACAGATACGCAGTATTTT. This translates into CASSLGTSGGVTDTQYF.